This TCR beta chain was documented in a study of T cells after yellow fever vaccination. About the research overall: With SMART-Seq v4 Ultra Low Input, the fractions containing low cell numbers were prepared. Study-level findings and limits: A minor fraction of clonotypes spanned both CD4 and CD8 compartments. Post-booster repertoires again held most primary-vaccination clones (approximately 96% CD4, about 90% CD8).

As for this clonotype: Its antigen is unidentified.

This CDR3 has 17 residues. J was trimmed by 1 base and V by 1 base; bases with no gene match: 8. Germline CDR1 is DFQATT and CDR2 is SNEGSKA (reference sequence). Template switching by 5'RACE produced TCR cDNA, adding a universal primer site and UMIs. TCRdb called the 5' RACE reads again in MiXCR, with one record for every CDR3 protein. The sample contains 510,000 or so distinct CDR3 sequences, 15% to 20% of which appear only once. Sequenced material: PBMCs, taken 15 days after the yellow fever booster vaccination. This sequence joins TRBV20-1 and TRBJ2-1; 9 bases line up with TRBD2. The source of this sequence is a man aged 30-40 years who received the YFV17D yellow fever vaccine. CDR3 residues: CSARGAGGGLSYNEQFF. DNA for the CDR3: TGCAGTGCTAGAGGAGCGGGAGGTGGTTTGTCCTACAATGAGCAGTTCTTC.